This T cell receptor (beta chain) was found in a study of control samples from healthy donors and cancer patients. Clones were read by immunoSEQ multiplex PCR, and TCRdb kept only the in-frame ones, dropping some. The data contain some 77,000 clones, approximately 88% of them seen just once; the ten biggest clones take up 6% to 9.5%. This CDR3 contains 15 residues. Trimming cost V 5 bases and J 0 bases, with 12 bases left between them. In germline, CDR1 is KGHDR, CDR2 SFDVKD. Source material: blood. This rearrangement joins TRBV24-1 to TRBJ1-2; perhaps TRBD1 as D (5 bases). This TCR came from a woman aged 55-75 years in good health. The CDR3 spells CATSAGADANYGYTF. For the CDR3, the DNA is TGTGCCACCAGTGCCGGGGCAGACGCTAACTATGGCTACACCTTC.